Reported below is one T cell receptor beta chain. Profiled with immunoSEQ multiplex PCR; TCRdb holds only in-frame clones, not every one. This sample yields some 200,000 clones, of which less than 90% are seen a single time; over 2% belongs to the top ten. The CDR3 is 16 residues long. The ends were cut back, 5 bases at V and 5 bases at J, with 20 bases in the middle. Germline CDR1 SGHTA, CDR2 FQGTGA. This sample is part of a study of blood T cell repertoires in COVID-19. The chain uses TRBV7-3 and TRBJ2-3; D possibly corresponds to TRBD2 (7 bases). This TCR derives from a woman aged 50 to 65 with acute or convalescent COVID-19. Sequencing was done on a sample of peripheral blood. This CDR3 is CASSLGGGGPKDTQYF. The CDR3 region has the DNA TGTGCCAGCAGCCTGGGTGGGGGGGGGCCGAAAGATACGCAGTATTTT. The whole variable domain, remainder taken from reference TRBV7-3 and TRBJ2-3, is GAGVSQTPSNKVTEKGKYVELRCDPISGHTALYWYRQSLGQGPEFLIYFQGTGAADDSGLPNDRFFAVRPEGSVSTLKIQRTERGDSAVYLCASSLGGGGPKDTQYFGPGTRLTVL.